This T cell receptor (beta chain) is drawn from a study of cytomegalovirus exposure and HLA in healthy donors. In the PCR, 60 Vbeta and 13 Jbeta primers were used. The authors' processing: In a later analysis, approximately 80 million unique TCR beta chains included roughly 11 million shared by two or more donors. Method: immunoSEQ multiplex PCR; TCRdb's copy keeps in-frame clones and lacks some. D and trimming come from the DNA, and the V and J calls and clone size come from that table. This sample has 120,000 or so clones; 77% occur once, and the top ten carry roughly 6%. The material sequenced was PBMCs. This TCR derives from a man between 18 and 35 years old in good health and CMV-seropositive.

Here the CDR3 reads CASSFPLEGSNEQFF. CDR3 sequence (DNA): TGTGCCAGCAGCTTCCCCCTGGAGGGTTCGAATGAGCAGTTCTTC. The chain links TRBV5-4 to TRBJ2-1, with D possibly TRBD2 on 6 matching bases. The V end was cut by 2 bases, the J end by 7 bases, with 16 bases between. The CDR3 runs to 15 residues. The germline V gene has CDR1 SGHNT and CDR2 YYREEE (reference sequence).